These T cell receptor beta chains were read from a single sample in a study of shared clonotypes between healthy human individuals. Measured with immunoSEQ multiplex PCR; TCRdb has only the in-frame clones, and not every one. The sample includes 2 million to 2.5 million clones, more than 90% of them seen just once. Sequencing was carried out using naive CD4+ T cells sorted from blood. All receptors come from a young man in good health. The CDR3 runs from the conserved cysteine through the conserved F or W. A D gene is named only where the DNA matches it firmly. Rows give clone size only sometimes, using once, few, many, or a class for an expanded clone.

size	V	J	D	DNA	CDR3
-	TRBV6-1	TRBJ2-7	TRBD1	TGTGCCAGCGGGAAGGACAGGGGGGGCTACGAGCAGTACTTC	CASGKDRGGYEQYF
once	TRBV5-4	TRBJ2-2	-	TGTGCCAGCAGCTTGGGCAGGAACACCGGGGAGCTGTTTTTT	CASSLGRNTGELFF
-	TRBV5-5	TRBJ1-5	-	TGTGCCAGCAGCTTTTCCCCCGGGGGCCATCAGCCCCAGCATTTT	CASSFSPGGHQPQHF
-	TRBV5-1	TRBJ2-7	-	TGCGCCAGCAGCTTGGTCGGGGGCTCCGAGCAGTACTTC	CASSLVGGSEQYF
-	TRBV6-6	TRBJ1-2	-	TGTGCCAGCAGTTACTTCGGTACAGGGACCTATGGCTACACCTTC	CASSYFGTGTYGYTF
-	TRBV2	TRBJ2-7	TRBD1	TGTGCCAGCAGTGGACAGGGGGCGAGAGAGCAGTACTTC	CASSGQGAREQYF
-	TRBV30	TRBJ2-3	-	TGTGCCTGGAGTGTAGGAGGGCGAGAAGATACGCAGTATTTT	CAWSVGGREDTQYF
-	TRBV19	TRBJ1-3	TRBD1	TGTGCCAGTAGTCCCTATCGGACAGGCGTCTCTGGAAACACCATATATTTT	CASSPYRTGVSGNTIYF
-	TRBV15	TRBJ2-3	-	TGTGCCACCAGCAGAGTGTCGGAACGACAGAACACAGATACGCAGTATTTT	CATSRVSERQNTDTQYF
-	TRBV7-2	TRBJ1-5	-	TGTGCCAGCAGCTTAAACGGCCGGGTTCATCAGCCCCAGCATTTT	CASSLNGRVHQPQHF
-	TRBV11-3	TRBJ2-3	TRBD2	TGTGCCAGCAGCTTAGGGACTAGCGGAGGGGGCTCGGATACGCAGTATTTT	CASSLGTSGGGSDTQYF
-	TRBV5-1	TRBJ1-4	TRBD1	TGCGCCAGCAGCGGGACAGGGGGCGGTGAAAAACTGTTTTTT	CASSGTGGGEKLFF
-	TRBV4-1	TRBJ1-6	-	TGCGCCAGCAGCCTGGGAGGGGCTGCTGATAATTCACCCCTCCACTTT	CASSLGGAADNSPLHF
-	TRBV6-6	TRBJ2-7	TRBD1	TGTGCCAGCAGTTACCGTGGCAGGGGGCCGTCCTACGAGCAGTACTTC	CASSYRGRGPSYEQYF
-	TRBV5-1	TRBJ2-7	TRBD1	TGCGCCAGCAGCTTGGCCTGGGGACAGGGGGCCAACGAGCAGTACTTC	CASSLAWGQGANEQYF
-	TRBV18	TRBJ2-7	-	TGTGCCAGCTCACCAGTAGAGGGCTCCTACGAGCAGTACTTC	CASSPVEGSYEQYF
-	TRBV5-1	TRBJ1-2	TRBD1	TGCGCCAGCAGCACCTCGGGGACAGGGAATGGCTACACCTTC	CASSTSGTGNGYTF
-	TRBV28	TRBJ2-7	-	TGTGCCAGCAACAAAGCCGGGACAAGCTCCTACGAGCAGTACTTC	CASNKAGTSSYEQYF
-	TRBV7-9	TRBJ2-5	TRBD1	TGTGCCAGCAGCTTAGGAGGACAGGTGACCCAGTACTTC	CASSLGGQVTQYF
-	TRBV11-2	TRBJ2-1	TRBD1	TGTGCCAGCAGCTTAGGCCCCCGGGACAGGGGGCTCAATGAGCAGTTCTTC	CASSLGPRDRGLNEQFF
once	TRBV14	TRBJ2-5	TRBD1	TGTGCCAGCAGCCGGGACAGAGGAGAGACCCAGTACTTC	CASSRDRGETQYF
-	TRBV10-3	TRBJ2-2	-	TGTGCCATCAGTGACAGGGTTAGGAACACCGGGGAGCTGTTTTTT	CAISDRVRNTGELFF
-	TRBV19	TRBJ1-2	-	TGTGCCAGTAGGGGCAGGGACGTTGGCTACACCTTC	CASRGRDVGYTF
-	TRBV7-2	TRBJ1-1	-	TGTGCCAGCAGCTTAGCGCATATCGTGAACACTGAAGCTTTCTTT	CASSLAHIVNTEAFF
-	TRBV4-1	TRBJ2-7	TRBD2	TGCGCCAGCAGCCAAGGCTCTAGCGGGGGTTACCCCTACGAGCAGTACTTC	CASSQGSSGGYPYEQYF
-	TRBV30	TRBJ2-3	TRBD2	TGTGCCTGGAGTCCAACTAGCGGGAAAACAGATACGCAGTATTTT	CAWSPTSGKTDTQYF